The source of this T cell receptor beta chain is a study of blood T cell repertoires in COVID-19 (dated by TCRdb to between 2020 and 2021). Study-wide context: Samples from collaborators originated in the United States, Italy and Spain and spanned both the acute and convalescent phases of COVID-19. The prospective study material was composed of cDNA or gDNA derived from T cells, B-cell-depleted T cells, or PBMCs. Sample metadata almost always included a de-identified subject ID, COVID-19 status, age in years and sex. The samples were drawn from the first 160 participants of the ongoing ImmuneRACE study and from roughly 1,300 subjects provided by 6 global collaborators. Where available, HLA class I and class II types were taken from metadata supplied by the sample provider and were not determined by assay-based typing. Deeply sampled blood TCRbeta repertoires from subjects exposed to, actively infected with, or recovered from COVID-19 were included in the dataset. A freely available public database, intended as a resource for researchers studying the immune response to SARS-CoV-2, is where the repertoires were released.

Collaborating institutions collected whole blood in K2EDTA tubes following their own protocols. For TCRbeta analysis, collaborator samples were shipped as frozen whole blood, as isolated PBMCs, or as DNA extracted from either sample type. Sequences WSHSY (CDR1) and SAAADI (CDR2) are obtained from the germline V gene. Relative to germline, V is missing 6 bases and J is missing 3 bases, with 4 bases of the junction outside any gene match. The CDR3 holds 15 amino acids from the cysteine to the phenylalanine. Just the 45-base CDR3 DNA is kept, in frame starting at base 1. General conclusions and limits of the study: The quantity of clinical and demographic metadata differed by source and by participant and was supplied without curation.

The immunoSEQ Assay, a bias-controlled multiplex PCR, was used to amplify TCRbeta CDR3 regions from genomic DNA. Per the source publication's procedure: The number of nucleated cells in each sample was estimated from the amplification of reference gene primers within the assay. To quantify the absolute abundance of each unique TCRbeta CDR3 rearrangement, sequence reads were collapsed and filtered. Productive Simpson clonality was computed per sample as the square root of Simpson's diversity index over productive rearrangements. This is the immuneACCESS table as TCRdb keeps it, with only in-frame sequences that have V and J called. A part of the clones is gone; compared with another copy, unresolved V genes explain less than half, and the rest is unexplained. The DNA was the basis for D and trimming; V, J and clone size are from that table. For this sample the table gives about 100,000 clones, of which 75% to 95% were detected only once. The ten largest clones take up roughly 6% of the sample.

On this clone: The antigen it binds to is not known. No base-level quality is on record; no much larger clone is a single base apart.

The chain is encoded by TRBV10-2 joined to TRBJ2-2, with 10 middle bases fitting TRBD2. This TCR was recovered from a human donor in a cohort sampled during active COVID-19. The sequenced sample consisted of peripheral blood. This receptor carries the CDR3 CASRRTSGDTGELFF. The bases read TGCGCCAGCAGGAGGACTAGCGGAGACACCGGGGAGCTGTTTTTT.